These T cell receptor beta chains were read from a single sample in a study of tumor-infiltrating lymphocytes in localized non-small cell lung cancer. Method: immunoSEQ multiplex PCR; TCRdb's copy keeps in-frame clones and lacks some. Of under 7,500 clones in the sample, about 69% were seen once. Sequenced material: lung tumor tissue. The receptors were gathered from a human donor with non-small cell lung cancer. Each CDR3 is given with its conserved first and last residue. Each record gives: D gene, J gene, clone size, V gene, CDR3 DNA, CDR3 protein. A D gene is named only where the DNA matches it firmly. Rows give clone size only sometimes, using once, few, many, or a class for an expanded clone.

TRBD2 | TRBJ2-1 | NA | TRBV5-6 | TGTGCCAGCAGCCAACAAGCTAGCGGGGGTTTCCTTAATGAGCAGTTCTTC | CASSQQASGGFLNEQFF
NA | TRBJ2-7 | NA | TRBV30 | TGTGCCTCCCCCGGGCCTATGGGCGAGCAGTACTTC | CASPGPMGEQYF
NA | TRBJ1-2 | NA | TRBV19 | TGTGCCAGTAGGGGCAGGTTAATCGCTAACTATGGCTACACCTTC | CASRGRLIANYGYTF
NA | TRBJ2-5 | NA | TRBV7-2 | TGTGCCAGCAGGAGGATGGACAGCGTTCAAGAGACCCAGTACTTC | CASRRMDSVQETQYF
NA | TRBJ2-7 | NA | TRBV5-1 | TGCGCCAGCAGCCCGTCGAGTTATTACTACGAGCAGTACTTC | CASSPSSYYYEQYF
TRBD2 | TRBJ2-7 | large | TRBV11-2 | TGTGCCAGCAGTCCCGGGACTAGCGGGAGGCGCTCCTACGAGCAGTACTTC | CASSPGTSGRRSYEQYF
TRBD1 | TRBJ2-5 | NA | TRBV7-8 | TGTGCCAGCAGCTCTAACAGGGGGCGCAGGCACCAAGAGACCCAGTACTTC | CASSSNRGRRHQETQYF
NA | TRBJ1-5 | large | TRBV7-9 | TGTGCCAGCAGGCGCGGGGATCAGCCCCAGCATTTT | CASRRGDQPQHF
TRBD2 | TRBJ2-3 | NA | TRBV11-3 | TGTGCCAGCAGCTTAGATGGGGCGGGAGCCGGCACAGATACGCAGTATTTT | CASSLDGAGAGTDTQYF
NA | TRBJ2-3 | NA | TRBV5-4 | TGTGCCAGCACGTTGGCTCAAGGAGATACGCAGTATTTT | CASTLAQGDTQYF
NA | TRBJ1-1 | NA | TRBV6-4 | TGTGCCAGCAGTCCGGGGGGGGCTAATACTGAAGCTTTCTTT | CASSPGGANTEAFF
NA | TRBJ2-2 | few | TRBV5-4 | TGTGCCAGCAGCTTAGGGCTAGACCTCCCCGGGGAGCTGTTTTTT | CASSLGLDLPGELFF
NA | TRBJ1-2 | NA | TRBV9 | TGTGCCAGCACCCTAGACAGCTATGGCTACACCTTC | CASTLDSYGYTF
NA | TRBJ1-1 | NA | TRBV18 | TGTGCCAGCTCCACCACACGGGGCGACACTGAAGCTTTCTTT | CASSTTRGDTEAFF
NA | TRBJ2-2 | NA | TRBV7-2 | TGTGCCAGCAAGCCCACCGGGGAGCTGTTTTTT | CASKPTGELFF
TRBD2 | TRBJ2-7 | NA | TRBV29-1 | TGCAGCGTTGTCAGGGAGGGCTACGAGCAGTACTTC | CSVVREGYEQYF
TRBD1 | TRBJ2-1 | medium-sized | TRBV4-2 | TGTGCCAGCAGCCACCAGACAGGGGAGCAGTTCTTC | CASSHQTGEQFF
NA | TRBJ1-5 | NA | TRBV29-1 | TGCAGCGTGAAAACGGACAGCAACAATCAGCCCCAGCATTTT | CSVKTDSNNQPQHF
NA | TRBJ2-5 | NA | TRBV10-1 | TGCGCCAGCAGTGATCGGCGTCGTCGAGAGACCCAGTACTTC | CASSDRRRRETQYF
NA | TRBJ2-2 | NA | TRBV2 | TGTGCCACCCGACAGGAGTCCACCGGGGAGCTGTTTTTT | CATRQESTGELFF
TRBD2 | TRBJ2-3 | NA | TRBV4-2 | TGTGCCAGCAGCCGGGGTAGCGGGGGGAACGTAGATACGCAGTATTTT | CASSRGSGGNVDTQYF
NA | TRBJ1-1 | NA | TRBV7-9 | TGTGCCAGCACCAACCCGCGGCAGACGAACACTGAAGCTTTCTTT | CASTNPRQTNTEAFF
NA | TRBJ1-3 | NA | TRBV28 | TGTGCCAGCAGTTCCTTAGGCGGGGGGGCCCCTGGAAACACCATATATTTT | CASSSLGGGAPGNTIYF
NA | TRBJ2-2 | NA | TRBV5-1 | TGCGCCAGCAGGGTACAGGGGAACACCGGGGAGCTGTTTTTT | CASRVQGNTGELFF
NA | TRBJ1-2 | NA | TRBV4-1 | TGCGCCAGCAGCCATAGGGAAGGAGGCTACACCTTC | CASSHREGGYTF
TRBD1 | TRBJ2-7 | NA | TRBV6-1 | TGTGCCAGCAGAACGGGACAGGTTACGGGCGAGCAGTACTTC | CASRTGQVTGEQYF
NA | TRBJ2-2 | NA | TRBV11-3 | TGTGCCAGCAGCCGAAATACCGGGGAGCTGTTTTTT | CASSRNTGELFF
TRBD1 | TRBJ1-5 | few | TRBV2 | TGTGCCAGCAGTGTAGGGACAGGGGACCAGCCCCAGCATTTT | CASSVGTGDQPQHF
TRBD1 | TRBJ1-1 | NA | TRBV18 | TGTGCCAGCTCCCCCGTAGGGCAGGGGGCAATCATGAACACTGAAGCTTTCTTT | CASSPVGQGAIMNTEAFF
NA | TRBJ2-1 | NA | TRBV7-9 | TGTGCCAGCAGCGGGGGGTGGAATGAGCAGTTCTTC | CASSGGWNEQFF
NA | TRBJ1-1 | few | TRBV19 | TGTGCCAGTAGTATAGATGAGGAGTTGCCAGAAGCTTTCTTT | CASSIDEELPEAFF
NA | TRBJ1-2 | NA | TRBV7-2 | TGTGCCAGCACTTTATGGGAGACAGCACACACCTTC | CASTLWETAHTF
NA | TRBJ2-6 | NA | TRBV2 | TGTGCCAGCAAATCGAGACAGTTCTCTGGGGCCAACGTCCTGACTTTC | CASKSRQFSGANVLTF
NA | TRBJ2-5 | NA | TRBV5-1 | TGCGCCAGCAGCTTGAGGCCAGGGGCTGGGGAGACCCAGTACTTC | CASSLRPGAGETQYF
TRBD1 | TRBJ1-6 | NA | TRBV27 | TGTGCCAGCAGTTTAGACAGGGGAGTCCTCCACTTT | CASSLDRGVLHF
NA | TRBJ1-5 | few | TRBV5-1 | TGCGCCAGCAGCTTGGGGGATTTTCAGCCCCAGCATTTT | CASSLGDFQPQHF
TRBD1 | TRBJ1-4 | NA | TRBV4-3 | TGCGCCAGCAGCCAAAACCCCCCGCGACAGGGTTCAACTAATGAAAAACTGTTTTTT | CASSQNPPRQGSTNEKLFF
NA | TRBJ1-3 | NA | TRBV4-3 | TGCGCCAGCAGCCTCGACAGCTCTGGAAACACCATATATTTT | CASSLDSSGNTIYF
NA | TRBJ2-2 | NA | TRBV9 | TGTGCCAGCAGCGTAGCTGGGGAGTTAAGCGGGGAGCTGTTTTTT | CASSVAGELSGELFF
NA | TRBJ2-1 | NA | TRBV6-6 | TGTGCCAGCAGTAAAGGGGTCAGCTCCTACAATGAGCAGTTCTTC | CASSKGVSSYNEQFF
TRBD1 | TRBJ1-2 | NA | TRBV2 | TGTGCCAGCAGCGGACAGGTCTACTATGGCTACACCTTC | CASSGQVYYGYTF
NA | TRBJ1-2 | few | TRBV2 | TGTGCCAGCAGTGAGGCCAGGATGTATGGCTACACCTTC | CASSEARMYGYTF
NA | TRBJ2-3 | once | TRBV28 | TGTGCCAGCAGTTTACCCAGGGGGGGGCAGTATTTT | CASSLPRGGQYF
NA | TRBJ1-2 | once | TRBV18 | TGTGCCAGCTCACCACAGAACAGGGCCTATGGCTACACCTTC | CASSPQNRAYGYTF
TRBD1 | TRBJ1-2 | few | TRBV2 | TGTGCCAGCAGTACGACAGGGATGAGGGACTATGGCTACACCTTC | CASSTTGMRDYGYTF
NA | TRBJ1-2 | NA | TRBV7-9 | TGTGCCAGCAGCTTATCGAGGGGGGTACGAGGCTACACCTTC | CASSLSRGVRGYTF
TRBD2 | TRBJ2-7 | NA | TRBV7-3 | TGTGCCAGCAGCGCCTCGACTAGCGGGAGGGACGAGCAGTACTTC | CASSASTSGRDEQYF
NA | TRBJ1-2 | few | TRBV18 | TGTGCCAGCTCACCGCTGGGCAGAGGAGGGCCTAACTATGGCTACACCTTC | CASSPLGRGGPNYGYTF
TRBD1 | TRBJ2-1 | few | TRBV19 | TGTGCCAGTAGTTCCGGCCCTACTGACAGGGACAATGAGCAGTTCTTC | CASSSGPTDRDNEQFF
NA | TRBJ2-2 | once | TRBV5-4 | TGTGCCAGCAGCTTAGCTGAGAGACGTACCGGGGAGCTGTTTTTT | CASSLAERRTGELFF
TRBD1 | TRBJ2-5 | NA | TRBV7-2 | TGTGCCAGCAGCTCCAGACAGGGGGGGGAGACCCAGTACTTC | CASSSRQGGETQYF
TRBD2 | TRBJ2-1 | NA | TRBV7-2 | TGTGCCAGCAGCCCCGGGACTGGCGGGGGGCGAACGTTCTTC | CASSPGTGGGRTFF
TRBD1 | TRBJ1-2 | NA | TRBV28 | TGTGCCAGCAGTTTGCAGCAGGGGGCATTTGGCTACACCTTC | CASSLQQGAFGYTF
TRBD1 | TRBJ1-6 | NA | TRBV7-2 | TGTGCCATCCCGGGGACAGCCTATAATTCACCCCTCCACTTT | CAIPGTAYNSPLHF
NA | TRBJ2-7 | NA | TRBV28 | TGTGCCAGCAGTTTATTGCGAGGGAAGCAGTACTTC | CASSLLRGKQYF
NA | TRBJ1-1 | once | TRBV7-2 | TGTGCCAGCAGACGGTCCTGGATGAACACTGAAGCTTTCTTT | CASRRSWMNTEAFF